The 21 T cell receptor beta chains below all came from one sample that was sequenced in a study of blood T cell repertoires in COVID-19. The protocol was immunoSEQ multiplex PCR, while the TCRdb copy is restricted to in-frame clones and leaves out a portion. Of roughly 250,000 clones in the sample, approximately 90% were seen once. The sample was PBMCs or T cells enriched from blood (not recorded which). These receptors all come from a woman in her thirties or forties with acute COVID-19.

DNA of the CDR3: TGTGCCAGCAGCGCTAGGGGGGAGACCCAGTACTTC. Translated, it gives CASSARGETQYF. The rearrangement uses TRBV7-2 and TRBJ2-5; tentatively, D is TRBD1 (6 bases). V lost 5 bases and J lost 5, with 9 bases in between. The length of the CDR3 is 12 residues. Germline V gene lookup returns CDR1 SGHTA and CDR2 FQGNSA.

To note about this clone: Other DNA sequences in this specimen translate into the identical CDR3. The chain carries TRBV7-9 and TRBJ2-3; tentatively, D is TRBD2 (7 bases). The germline V gene has CDR1 SEHNR and CDR2 FQNEAQ (reference sequence). The CDR3 is made up of 15 amino acids. The germline V and J ends were trimmed by 3 bases and 1 base, with 11 bases remaining between them. CDR3 sequence (DNA): TGTGCCAGCAGCTTTGGGAGGGGGGGCACAGATACGCAGTATTTT. Its translation is CASSFGRGGTDTQYF.

The J gene is TRBJ2-1, the V gene TRBV13; possible D gene TRBD1, 5 bases. The CDR3 consists of 15 residues. V was pared by 6 bases and J by 0 bases, with 12 bases between. Germline values: CDR1 PRHDT, CDR2 FYEKMQ (reference sequence). The CDR3 spells CASRIRASSYNEQFF. In nucleotides, the CDR3 is TGTGCCAGCAGAATCAGGGCGAGCTCCTACAATGAGCAGTTCTTC.

This clone has just one count. This chain links TRBV28 with TRBJ2-2; D gene unclear. The CDR3 has 15 amino acids. Trimming cost V 6 bases and J 5 bases, with 16 bases left between them. CDR1 and CDR2 from the germline V gene are MDHEN and SYDVKM. CDR3 DNA: TGTGCCAGCAGATCCTTGAGGTCCTTTACCGGGGAGCTGTTTTTT. Translated, it gives CASRSLRSFTGELFF.

This chain joins TRBV18 and TRBJ2-7; 10 nucleotides align to TRBD1. Germline V gene sequence: CDR1 KGHSH, CDR2 LQKENI. CDR3 size: 15 residues. V lost 5 bases and J lost 1; bases outside the gene matches: 5. DNA for the CDR3: TGTGCCAGCTCAATCAGACAGGGGGCTTCCTACGAGCAGTACTTC. Protein: CASSIRQGASYEQYF.

The chain couples TRBV7-2 to TRBJ1-1, with TRBD1 identical over 7 bases. The germline V gene has CDR1 SGHTA and CDR2 FQGNSA. The V gene end was trimmed by 6 bases and the J gene end by 3 bases; junction bases not matched to a gene: 4. CDR3 length: 13 amino acids. The DNA for the CDR3 is TGTGCCAGCAGTCTACAGGGGTACACTGAAGCTTTCTTT. Amino acids: CASSLQGYTEAFF.

The genes are TRBV7-3 and TRBJ2-3; D call uncertain. Trimming pared 4 bases from V and 0 bases from J, leaving 11 bases between. The CDR3 is 15 amino acids. Germline loops: CDR1 SGHTA, CDR2 FQGTGA. This chain's CDR3 is CASSSGVTSTDTQYF. In DNA form, the CDR3 reads TGTGCCAGCAGCTCCGGCGTGACTAGCACAGATACGCAGTATTTT.

This chain links TRBV5-1 with TRBJ1-2; 7 bases fit TRBD1. V lost 0 bases to trimming and J lost 8 bases; unmatched junction nucleotides: 10. The CDR3 sequence is 15 residues long. Per germline, CDR1 SGHRS and CDR2 YFSETQ. In DNA, the CDR3 is TGCGCCAGCAGCTTGGGGGGACAGCCTGTCGGCGGCTACACCTTC. It codes for CASSLGGQPVGGYTF.

The gene calls are TRBV2 and TRBJ1-1; 8 nucleotides line up with TRBD1. Trimming removed 6 bases from V and 0 bases from J; junction bases left unmatched: 3. The germline V gene encodes CDR1 SNHLY and CDR2 FYNNEI. The CDR3 has 14 residues. This CDR3 reads CASRDRAMNTEAFF. DNA for the CDR3: TGTGCCAGCAGGGACAGGGCTATGAACACTGAAGCTTTCTTT. The whole variable domain, filled in from reference TRBV2 and TRBJ1-1, reads EPEVTQTPSHQVTQMGQEVILRCVPISNHLYFYWYRQILGQKVEFLVSFYNNEISEKSEIFDDQFSVERPDGSNFTLKIRSTKLEDSAMYFCASRDRAMNTEAFFGQGTRLTVV.

The chain joins TRBV7-2 to TRBJ1-6; possible D gene TRBD1, 5 bases. The CDR3 has 15 amino acids. Deletions cut 1 base from V and 8 bases from J, with 12 bases between. CDR1 is SGHTA, CDR2 FQGNSA, per germline. CDR3 region: CASSLGAGTDSPLHF. The DNA of the CDR3 is TGTGCCAGCAGCTTAGGAGCGGGGACGGATTCACCCCTCCACTTT.

This clone was picked up one time. This chain links TRBV12-3 or TRBV12-4 with TRBJ2-5; D may be TRBD1 (6 bases). CDR3 length: 13 amino acids. The V end was cut by 6 bases, the J end by 0 bases, with 8 bases between. For the CDR3, the DNA is TGTGCCAGCAGCGGACAGAACCAAGAGACCCAGTACTTC. Translating gives CASSGQNQETQYF.

The DNA of the CDR3 is TGTGCCAGCAGCCAGACGGCAGGGGGCACAGAGACCCAGTACTTC. Protein product: CASSQTAGGTETQYF. V and J are TRBV14 and TRBJ2-5; TRBD1 matches at 8 bases. This CDR3 comprises 15 residues. Germline assignment: CDR1 SGHDN and CDR2 FVKESK. V lost 3 bases, J lost 4 bases, and 7 bases stayed unmatched.

The rearrangement uses TRBV7-9 and TRBJ2-6; 7 bases match TRBD1. Germline V CDR1 and CDR2: SEHNR, FQNEAQ (reference sequence). This CDR3 region has 16 residues. V lost 7 bases to trimming and J lost 0 bases; unmatched junction nucleotides: 6. The CDR3 coding sequence is TGTGCCAGCACCGGCTACAGGGGCTCTGGGGCCAACGTCCTGACTTTC. As protein: CASTGYRGSGANVLTF.

The V and J genes are TRBV4-1 and TRBJ2-7, with a tentative D call TRBD1 (5 bases). CDR3 length: 15 residues. Germline V gene sequence: CDR1 MGHRA, CDR2 YSYEKL. V was cut by 4 bases and J by 4 bases, with 17 bases left in between. In DNA form, the CDR3 reads TGCGCCAGCAGCCCGTCGACAGATCCCCGTTACGAGCAGTACTTC. Encoded protein: CASSPSTDPRYEQYF.

Only one count was recorded for this clone. The V gene is TRBV2, the J gene TRBJ2-3; D possibly corresponds to TRBD1 (5 bases). Germline CDR1 is SNHLY and CDR2 is FYNNEI. The germline V and J ends were trimmed by 1 base and 2 bases, with 7 bases remaining between them. This CDR3 region has 14 residues. For the CDR3, the DNA is TGTGCCAGCAGTGAAGACAGGCCCACAGATACGCAGTATTTT. Protein product: CASSEDRPTDTQYF. Full variable domain (missing parts from reference TRBV2 and TRBJ2-3): EPEVTQTPSHQVTQMGQEVILRCVPISNHLYFYWYRQILGQKVEFLVSFYNNEISEKSEIFDDQFSVERPDGSNFTLKIRSTKLEDSAMYFCASSEDRPTDTQYFGPGTRLTVL.

This chain joins TRBV6-6 and TRBJ1-1; D possibly corresponds to TRBD1 (6 bases). The CDR3 totals 15 residues. In germline, CDR1 is MNHNY, CDR2 SVGAGI (reference sequence). Between the trimmed V and J ends, which lost 7 bases and 1 base, there was a span of 16 bases. The CDR3 nucleotides read TGTGCCAGCACACGGGGGGCATTCGGGAACACTGAAGCTTTCTTT. This encodes CASTRGAFGNTEAFF.

This chain uses TRBV2 with TRBJ2-7; 9 positions agree with TRBD1. The CDR3 runs to 16 residues. Germline CDR1 SNHLY, CDR2 FYNNEI. J gave up 4 bases and V 0 bases, and 7 bases lay outside the gene matches. CDR3 DNA: TGTGCCAGCAGTGAAGCCGCGGGACAGGGTCCTTACGAGCAGTACTTC. Protein sequence: CASSEAAGQGPYEQYF.

The J gene is TRBJ2-7, the V gene TRBV28, with TRBD1 as a possible D gene (6 bases). Trimming removed 8 bases at V and 3 bases at J, with 14 bases between. The CDR3 covers 13 residues. Germline-derived CDR1 and CDR2 are MDHEN and SYDVKM. This CDR3 reads CASRGPGVYEQYF. Written as DNA, the CDR3 is TGTGCCAGCCGGGGTCCAGGGGTCTACGAGCAGTACTTC.

This rearrangement joins TRBV5-5 to TRBJ1-6, with 8 bases lining up with TRBD1. CDR1 and CDR2 (germline): SGHKS, YYEKEE (reference sequence). There are 16 residues in the CDR3. The trim removed 4 bases at V and 12 bases at J, leaving 15 bases unmatched. CDR3 loop: CASSLLGQGLSGPLHF. The CDR3 DNA follows: TGTGCCAGCAGCCTCCTTGGACAGGGATTATCGGGACCCCTCCACTTT. Looking up the rest from reference TRBV5-5 and TRBJ1-6 gives the full variable domain: DAGVTQSPTHLIKTRGQQVTLRCSPISGHKSVSWYQQVLGQGPQFIFQYYEKEERGRGNFPDRFSARQFPNYSSELNVNALLLGDSALYLCASSLLGQGLSGPLHFGNGTRLTVT.

The V call is TRBV9, the J call TRBJ1-1; D not resolved. The CDR3 covers 10 residues. Trimming removed 3 bases at V and 6 bases at J, with 3 bases between. Germline values: CDR1 SGDLS, CDR2 YYNGEE. CDR3 DNA: TGTGCCAGCAGCGGAGCTGAAGCTTTCTTT. Protein: CASSGAEAFF.

The chain joins TRBV6-1 to TRBJ1-1, with D possibly being TRBD1 (5 bases). The CDR3 loop spans 14 amino acids. CDR1 is MNHNS and CDR2 is SASEGT in the germline V gene. Trimming cost V 2 bases and J 4 bases, with 11 bases left between them. CDR3 residues: CASSELQGGTEAFF. CDR3 sequence (DNA): TGTGCCAGCAGTGAACTTCAGGGTGGCACTGAAGCTTTCTTT.